This T cell receptor beta chain was identified during a study of control samples from healthy donors and cancer patients. Sequencing was performed with immunoSEQ multiplex PCR; in TCRdb, only in-frame clones are kept and a portion is missing. This table has 95,000 to 150,000 clones, 85% to 95% appearing once. V was shortened by 4 bases and J by 5 bases, with 19 bases between the two germline ends. CDR1 and CDR2 from the germline V gene are MNHEY and SMNVEV (reference sequence). The CDR3 runs to 16 residues. Material: PBMCs. This rearrangement joins TRBV27 to TRBJ2-3; maybe TRBD2 (7 bases). The sequence derives from a man older than 75 with head and neck cancer. Written as DNA, the CDR3 is TGTGCCAGCAGTTCCCAGGAGGGGGGGTTCATAGATACGCAGTATTTT. It translates to CASSSQEGGFIDTQYF.